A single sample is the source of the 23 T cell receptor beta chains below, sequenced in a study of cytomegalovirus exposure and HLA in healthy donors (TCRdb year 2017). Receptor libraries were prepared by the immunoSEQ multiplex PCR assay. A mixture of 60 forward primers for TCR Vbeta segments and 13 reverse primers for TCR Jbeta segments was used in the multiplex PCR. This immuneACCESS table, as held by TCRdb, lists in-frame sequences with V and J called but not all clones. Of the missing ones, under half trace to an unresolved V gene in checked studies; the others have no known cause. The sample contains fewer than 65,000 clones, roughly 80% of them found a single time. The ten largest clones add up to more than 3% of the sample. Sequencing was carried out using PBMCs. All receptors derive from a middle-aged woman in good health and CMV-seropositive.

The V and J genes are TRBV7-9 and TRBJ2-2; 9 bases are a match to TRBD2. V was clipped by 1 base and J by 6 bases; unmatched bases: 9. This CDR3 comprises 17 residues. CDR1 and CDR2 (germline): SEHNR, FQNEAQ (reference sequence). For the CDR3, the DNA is TGTGCCAGCAGCTTAGTAACCGTGCGACTAGCGGCCGGGGAGCTGTTTTTT. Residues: CASSLVTVRLAAGELFF.

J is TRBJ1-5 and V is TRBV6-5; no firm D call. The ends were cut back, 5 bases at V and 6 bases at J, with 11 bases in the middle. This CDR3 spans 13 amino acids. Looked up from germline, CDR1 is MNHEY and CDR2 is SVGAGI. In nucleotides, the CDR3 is TGTGCCAGCAGTCCCTCATTCAGTCAGCCCCAGCATTTT. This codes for CASSPSFSQPQHF.

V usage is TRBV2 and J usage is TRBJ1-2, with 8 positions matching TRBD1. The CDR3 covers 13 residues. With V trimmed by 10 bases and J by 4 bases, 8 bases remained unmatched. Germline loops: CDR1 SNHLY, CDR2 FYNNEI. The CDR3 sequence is CATTPGGGYGYTF. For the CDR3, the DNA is TGTGCCACAACCCCAGGGGGCGGCTATGGCTACACCTTC.

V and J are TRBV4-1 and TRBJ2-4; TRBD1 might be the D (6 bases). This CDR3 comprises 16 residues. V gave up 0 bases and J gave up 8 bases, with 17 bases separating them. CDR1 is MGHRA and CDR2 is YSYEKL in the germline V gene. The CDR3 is CASSQEMEQGRDIQYF. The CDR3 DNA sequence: TGCGCCAGCAGCCAAGAAATGGAACAGGGTCGGGACATTCAGTACTTC.

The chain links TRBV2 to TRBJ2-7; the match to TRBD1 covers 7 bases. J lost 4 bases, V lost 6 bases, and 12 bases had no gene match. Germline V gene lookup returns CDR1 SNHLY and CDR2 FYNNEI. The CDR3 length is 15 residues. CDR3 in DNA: TGTGCCAGCAGAGACCGCCCGGGACAGAGATACGAGCAGTACTTC. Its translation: CASRDRPGQRYEQYF.

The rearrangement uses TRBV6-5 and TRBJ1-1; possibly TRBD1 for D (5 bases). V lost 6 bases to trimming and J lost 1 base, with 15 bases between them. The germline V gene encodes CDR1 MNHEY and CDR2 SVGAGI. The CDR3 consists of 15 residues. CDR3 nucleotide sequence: TGTGCCAGCAGGTACGATGACAGACCGAACACTGAAGCTTTCTTT. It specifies CASRYDDRPNTEAFF.

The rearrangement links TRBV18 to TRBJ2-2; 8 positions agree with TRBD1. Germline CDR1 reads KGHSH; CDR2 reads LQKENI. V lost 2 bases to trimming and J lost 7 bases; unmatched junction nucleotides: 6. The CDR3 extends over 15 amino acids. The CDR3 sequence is CASSPGRGQIGELFF. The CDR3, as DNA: TGTGCCAGCTCACCAGGCAGGGGGCAGATCGGGGAGCTGTTTTTT.

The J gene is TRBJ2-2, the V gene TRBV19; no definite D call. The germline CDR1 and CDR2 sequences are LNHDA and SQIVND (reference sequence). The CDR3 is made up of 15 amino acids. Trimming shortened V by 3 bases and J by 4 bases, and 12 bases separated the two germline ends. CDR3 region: CASSIPRSTTGELFF. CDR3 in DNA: TGTGCCAGTAGTATCCCCAGGTCAACCACCGGGGAGCTGTTTTTT.

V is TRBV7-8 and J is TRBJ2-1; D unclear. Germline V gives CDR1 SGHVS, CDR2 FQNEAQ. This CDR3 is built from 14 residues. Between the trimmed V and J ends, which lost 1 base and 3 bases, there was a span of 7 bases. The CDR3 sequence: CASSLGFYYNEQFF. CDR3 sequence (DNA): TGTGCCAGCAGCTTAGGTTTCTACTACAATGAGCAGTTCTTC.

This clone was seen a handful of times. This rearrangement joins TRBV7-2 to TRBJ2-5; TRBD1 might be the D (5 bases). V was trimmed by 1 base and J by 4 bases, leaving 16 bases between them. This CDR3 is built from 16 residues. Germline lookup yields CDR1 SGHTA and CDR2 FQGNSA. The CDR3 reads CASSLVPGKSLETQYF. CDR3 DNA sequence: TGTGCCAGCAGCTTAGTGCCAGGGAAATCTTTAGAGACCCAGTACTTC.

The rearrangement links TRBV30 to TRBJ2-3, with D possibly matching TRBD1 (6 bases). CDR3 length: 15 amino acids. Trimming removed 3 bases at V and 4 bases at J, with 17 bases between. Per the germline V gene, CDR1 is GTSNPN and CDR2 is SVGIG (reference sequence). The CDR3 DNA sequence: TGTGCCTGGAGGACCCTTTGGGGGCATGCAGATACGCAGTATTTT. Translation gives CAWRTLWGHADTQYF.

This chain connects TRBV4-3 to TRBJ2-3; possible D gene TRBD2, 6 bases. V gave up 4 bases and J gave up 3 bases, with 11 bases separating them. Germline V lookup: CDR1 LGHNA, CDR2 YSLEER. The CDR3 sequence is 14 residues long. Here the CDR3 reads CASSLNLATDTQYF. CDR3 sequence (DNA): TGCGCCAGCAGCCTGAATCTAGCGACAGATACGCAGTATTTT.

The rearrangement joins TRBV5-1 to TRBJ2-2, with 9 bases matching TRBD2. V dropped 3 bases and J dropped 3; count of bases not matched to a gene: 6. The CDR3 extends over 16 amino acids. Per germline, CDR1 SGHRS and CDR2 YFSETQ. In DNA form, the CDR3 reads TGCGCCAGCAGCTCAACCGGGACTAGCCACACCGGGGAGCTGTTTTTT. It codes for CASSSTGTSHTGELFF.

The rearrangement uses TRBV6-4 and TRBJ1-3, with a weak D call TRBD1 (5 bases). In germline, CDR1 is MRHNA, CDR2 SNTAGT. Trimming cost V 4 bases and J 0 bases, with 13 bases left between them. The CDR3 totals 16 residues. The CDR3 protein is CASSVPGLRSGNTIYF. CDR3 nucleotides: TGTGCCAGCAGTGTCCCGGGACTCCGCTCTGGAAACACCATATATTTT.

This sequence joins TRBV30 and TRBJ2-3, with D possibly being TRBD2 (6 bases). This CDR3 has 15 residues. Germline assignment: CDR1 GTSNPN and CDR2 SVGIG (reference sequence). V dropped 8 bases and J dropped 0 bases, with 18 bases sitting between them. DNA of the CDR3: TGTGCCAGCTCCCGGACGGGAGTGAGCACAGATACGCAGTATTTT. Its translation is CASSRTGVSTDTQYF.

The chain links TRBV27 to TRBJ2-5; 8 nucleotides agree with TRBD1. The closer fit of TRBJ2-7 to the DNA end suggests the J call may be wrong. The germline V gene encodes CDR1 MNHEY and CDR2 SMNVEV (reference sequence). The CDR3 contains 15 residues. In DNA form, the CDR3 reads TGTGCCAGCAGTTTGCACAGGGGGAGCTCCTACGAGCAGTACTTC. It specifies CASSLHRGSSYEQYF.

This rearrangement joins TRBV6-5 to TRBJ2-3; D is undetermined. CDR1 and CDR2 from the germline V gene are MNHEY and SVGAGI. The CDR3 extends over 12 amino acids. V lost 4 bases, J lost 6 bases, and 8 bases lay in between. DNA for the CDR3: TGTGCCAGCAGTTCTCCGTATGATACGCAGTATTTT. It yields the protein CASSSPYDTQYF.

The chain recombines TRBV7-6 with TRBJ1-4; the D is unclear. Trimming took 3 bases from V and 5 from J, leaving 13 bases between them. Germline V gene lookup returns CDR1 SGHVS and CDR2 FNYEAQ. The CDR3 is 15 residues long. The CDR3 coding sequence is TGTGCCAGCAGCTTTCGTACGGGGATCAATGAAAAACTGTTTTTT. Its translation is CASSFRTGINEKLFF.

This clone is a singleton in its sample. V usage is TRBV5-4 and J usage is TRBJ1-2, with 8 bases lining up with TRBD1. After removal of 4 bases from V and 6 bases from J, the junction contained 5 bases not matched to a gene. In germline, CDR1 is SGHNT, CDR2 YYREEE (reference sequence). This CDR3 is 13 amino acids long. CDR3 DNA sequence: TGTGCCAGCAGCCCGGGACAGGAGGATGGCTACACCTTC. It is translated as CASSPGQEDGYTF.

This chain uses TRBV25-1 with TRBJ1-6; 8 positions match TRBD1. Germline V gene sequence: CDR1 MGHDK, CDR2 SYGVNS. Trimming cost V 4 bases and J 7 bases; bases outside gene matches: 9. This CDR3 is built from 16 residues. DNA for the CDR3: TGTGCCAGCAGTGCGTCACAGGGGGTGAGGAATTCACCCCTCCACTTT. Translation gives CASSASQGVRNSPLHF. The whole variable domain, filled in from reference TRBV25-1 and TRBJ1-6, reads EADIYQTPRYLVIGTGKKITLECSQTMGHDKMYWYQQDPGMELHLIHYSYGVNSTEKGDLSSESTVSRIRTEHFPLTLESARPSHTSQYLCASSASQGVRNSPLHFGNGTRLTVT.

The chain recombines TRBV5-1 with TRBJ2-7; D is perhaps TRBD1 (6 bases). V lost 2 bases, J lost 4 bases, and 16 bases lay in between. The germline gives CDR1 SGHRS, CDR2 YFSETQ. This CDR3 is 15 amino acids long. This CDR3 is CASSFLDSLLYEQYF. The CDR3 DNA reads TGCGCCAGCAGCTTCCTGGACAGCCTTTTATACGAGCAGTACTTC.

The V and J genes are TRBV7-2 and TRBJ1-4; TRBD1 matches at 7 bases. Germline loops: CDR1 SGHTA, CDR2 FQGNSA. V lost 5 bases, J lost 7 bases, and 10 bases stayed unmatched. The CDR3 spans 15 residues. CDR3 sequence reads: CASSPSTGTGEKLFF. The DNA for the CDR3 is TGTGCCAGCAGCCCTTCGACAGGGACGGGTGAAAAACTGTTTTTT. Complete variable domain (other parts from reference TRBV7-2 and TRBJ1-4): GAGVSQSPSNKVTEKGKDVELRCDPISGHTALYWYRQSLGQGLEFLIYFQGNSAPDKSGLPSDRFSAERTGGSVSTLTIQRTQQEDSAVYLCASSPSTGTGEKLFFGSGTQLSVL.

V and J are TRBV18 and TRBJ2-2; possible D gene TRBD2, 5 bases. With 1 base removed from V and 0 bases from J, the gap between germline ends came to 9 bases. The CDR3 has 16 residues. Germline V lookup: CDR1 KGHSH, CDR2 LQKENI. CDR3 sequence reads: CASSPQEGANTGELFF. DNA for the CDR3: TGTGCCAGCTCACCACAAGAGGGCGCGAACACCGGGGAGCTGTTTTTT.